The 22 T cell receptor beta chains in this list originate from one sample, sequenced in a study of blood T cells in healthy people across ages. The authors ran a second PCR of about 7 to 11 cycles using a sample-barcoded 5' primer and a J-beta primer mix. TCRdb itself ran the 5' RACE reads through MiXCR, one entry per CDR3 protein. There are 600,000 to 650,000 distinct CDR3 sequences in the sample; under 70% occur only once, and around 37% lies in the top ten. Sequencing was done on a sample of blood. The receptors were gathered from a man aged 60 to 75 in good health.

V is TRBV12-3 or TRBV12-4 and J is TRBJ2-3; 8 bases map to TRBD2. J was trimmed by 2 bases and V by 7 bases; bases with no gene match: 5. The CDR3 spans 14 residues. As DNA, the CDR3 is TGTGCCAGCACCGGGAGGGGGGCCACAGATACGCAGTATTTT. It translates to CASTGRGATDTQYF.

The rearrangement links TRBV20-1 to TRBJ2-1; 10 bases match TRBD2. The CDR3 totals 15 residues. Germline V gene lookup returns CDR1 DFQATT and CDR2 SNEGSKA (reference sequence). V lost 3 bases, J lost 7 bases, and 9 bases stayed unmatched. CDR3 in amino acids: CSARGGAGGWNEQFF. CDR3 nucleotide sequence: TGCAGTGCTAGGGGTGGAGCGGGGGGGTGGAATGAGCAGTTCTTC.

The chain employs TRBV5-1 and TRBJ1-2, with a possible D match to TRBD1 (6 bases). Between the trimmed V and J ends, which lost 0 bases and 10 bases, there was a span of 22 bases. The CDR3 is 16 amino acids. From germline, CDR1 is SGHRS and CDR2 YFSETQ. CDR3 amino acids: CASSLAGPGGSGAYTF. DNA for the CDR3: TGCGCCAGCAGCTTGGCCGGCCCCGGGGGCAGTGGTGCCTACACCTTC.

V gene TRBV3-1 combines with J gene TRBJ2-7; unclear D gene. V shed 4 bases and J shed 2 bases, with 12 bases lying between them. This CDR3 has 14 residues. CDR1 and CDR2 (germline): LGHDT, YNNKEL (reference sequence). The CDR3 loop is CASSPGSRAYEQYF. The CDR3 DNA follows: TGTGCCAGCAGCCCCGGTAGTCGGGCCTACGAGCAGTACTTC.

This clonotype appeared once. J is TRBJ2-6 and V is TRBV7-9; 12 bases match TRBD2. V gave up 5 bases and J gave up 1 base; unmatched junction bases: 3. This CDR3 is 17 amino acids long. CDR1 is SEHNR and CDR2 is FQNEAQ in the germline V gene (reference sequence). Written as DNA, the CDR3 is TGTGCCAGCAGCAAAGGACTAGCGGGGTCTGGGGCCAACGTCCTGACTTTC. Amino acids: CASSKGLAGSGANVLTF.

This clonotype was detected ten times or more. The rearrangement joins TRBV4-3 to TRBJ1-4; tentative D call: TRBD1 (5 bases). This CDR3 is 17 amino acids long. Trimming pared 0 bases from V and 3 bases from J, leaving 14 bases between. CDR1 is LGHNA and CDR2 is YSLEER in the germline V gene. This CDR3 is CASSQDWDSSANEKLFF. Written as DNA, the CDR3 is TGCGCCAGCAGCCAAGACTGGGACTCGTCCGCTAATGAAAAACTGTTTTTT.

This clonotype was detected only once. The chain employs TRBV4-1 and TRBJ1-2; D unresolved. This CDR3 comprises 14 residues. With 4 bases removed from V and 5 bases from J, the gap between germline ends came to 14 bases. The germline gives CDR1 MGHRA, CDR2 YSYEKL. The CDR3 sequence: CASSPAPIGYGYTF. The CDR3, as DNA: TGCGCCAGCAGCCCCGCCCCGATTGGATATGGCTACACCTTC.

Concerning this clonotype itself: One end of the junction does not line up with germline, which may come from a read error. The CDR3 DNA is TGTGCCAGCGCGCAGGCGGATGGCCACACCTTC. Translation gives CASAQADGHTF. The rearrangement joins TRBV7-9 to TRBJ1-2, with unresolved D. The germline V gene encodes CDR1 SEHNR and CDR2 FQNEAQ (reference sequence). CDR3 length: 11 residues.

This clonotype was seen only a few times. The chain employs TRBV2 and TRBJ2-2; possible D gene TRBD2, 5 bases. This CDR3 spans 15 amino acids. Trimming left V 4 bases short and J 4 bases short, with 13 bases between. The germline gives CDR1 SNHLY, CDR2 FYNNEI. The CDR3 protein is CASSVFPRGTGELFF. For the CDR3, the DNA is TGTGCCAGCAGTGTATTTCCCCGGGGCACCGGGGAGCTGTTTTTT.

The V gene is TRBV20-1, the J gene TRBJ2-5; 9 bases line up with TRBD2. V was clipped by 4 bases and J by 13 bases; unmatched bases: 19. Germline values: CDR1 DFQATT, CDR2 SNEGSKA (reference sequence). The CDR3 has 15 amino acids. The CDR3 region has the DNA TGCAGTGCTAATACCCTGACTAGCGGAACCTACGAGCGGTACTTC. It yields the protein CSANTLTSGTYERYF.

The chain is built from TRBV12-3 or TRBV12-4 and TRBJ2-3; 14 bases are shared with TRBD2. CDR3 length: 16 amino acids. V dropped 4 bases and J dropped 2; count of bases not matched to a gene: 2. The CDR3 region has the DNA TGTGCCAGCAGTTCGACTAGCGGGGGGGCCACAGATACGCAGTATTTT. Translating gives CASSSTSGGATDTQYF.

The gene calls are TRBV29-1 and TRBJ1-2; D gene ambiguous. The V gene lost 3 bases and the J gene lost 2 bases, with 7 bases spanning the gap. Germline V CDR1 and CDR2: SQVTM, ANQGSEA. The CDR3 has 12 amino acids. The DNA for the CDR3 is TGCAGCGTTGAGGATGGGAACTATGGCTACACCTTC. Encoded protein: CSVEDGNYGYTF. Complete variable domain (other parts from reference TRBV29-1 and TRBJ1-2): SAVISQKPSRDICQRGTSLTIQCQVDSQVTMMFWYRQQPGQSLTLIATANQGSEATYESGFVIDKFPISRPNLTFSTLTVSNMSPEDSSIYLCSVEDGNYGYTFGSGTRLTVV.

The rearrangement uses TRBV2 and TRBJ2-5, with 7 bases identical to TRBD2. This CDR3 has 14 amino acids. Trimming at V came to 3 bases and at J to 3 bases, leaving 4 bases not matched to a gene. The V gene's germline CDR1 is SNHLY and CDR2 FYNNEI. CDR3 nucleotides: TGTGCCAGCAGTGATGGGGCGGGGGAAGAGACCCAGTACTTC. As protein: CASSDGAGEETQYF. The complete variable domain, with remaining parts taken from reference TRBV2 and TRBJ2-5, reads EPEVTQTPSHQVTQMGQEVILRCVPISNHLYFYWYRQILGQKVEFLVSFYNNEISEKSEIFDDQFSVERPDGSNFTLKIRSTKLEDSAMYFCASSDGAGEETQYFGPGTRLLVL.

The chain employs TRBV7-9 and TRBJ2-7; 8 bases align to TRBD1. This CDR3 comprises 13 residues. The trim removed 5 bases at V and 5 bases at J, leaving 5 bases unmatched. Germline lookup yields CDR1 SEHNR and CDR2 FQNEAQ (reference sequence). CDR3 sequence: CASSLSGGDEQYF. The CDR3 nucleotides are TGTGCCAGCAGCCTATCAGGGGGCGACGAGCAGTACTTC.

CDR3 DNA sequence: TGCGCCAGCAGCCAACACCAGGGGGGGATCACTGAAGCTTTCTTT. Translation: CASSQHQGGITEAFF. The chain carries TRBV4-1 and TRBJ1-1, with TRBD1 matching over 7 bases. The V segment lost 2 bases and the J segment 4 bases; nucleotides outside the gene matches: 7. This CDR3 comprises 15 residues. CDR1 is MGHRA, CDR2 YSYEKL, per germline.

This rearrangement joins TRBV7-3 to TRBJ1-5; 8 nucleotides align to TRBD1. Germline CDR1 is SGHTA and CDR2 is FQGTGA. The CDR3 is 17 residues long. The ends lost 0 bases at V and 2 bases at J; junction bases unmatched: 6. The CDR3 region has the DNA TGTGCCAGCAGCTTAACGACAGGGGAGATGGGCAATCAGCCCCAGCATTTT. This encodes CASSLTTGEMGNQPQHF.

The chain employs TRBV6-1 and TRBJ1-2; maybe TRBD1 (5 bases). The CDR3 contains 14 residues. V lost 8 bases and J lost 4, with 17 bases in between. Per the germline V gene, CDR1 is MNHNS and CDR2 is SASEGT. The CDR3 spells CASWGPGTVYGYTF. CDR3 nucleotide sequence: TGTGCCAGCTGGGGACCTGGGACGGTCTATGGCTACACCTTC.

The V call is TRBV7-2, the J call TRBJ1-1; TRBD1 matches 8 bases. V trimming: 5 bases; J trimming: 10 bases; junction bases outside the gene matches: 12. This CDR3 region has 14 residues. Germline lookup yields CDR1 SGHTA and CDR2 FQGNSA. The CDR3 loop reads CASSQGQARGRAFF. As DNA, the CDR3 is TGTGCCAGCAGCCAGGGACAGGCCAGAGGGAGAGCTTTCTTT.

In its sample, this clonotype was seen many times. The chain joins TRBV28 to TRBJ2-3; no definite D call. Trimming pared 5 bases from V and 3 bases from J, leaving 15 bases between. Germline V gives CDR1 MDHEN, CDR2 SYDVKM. The CDR3 is made up of 15 amino acids. For the CDR3, the DNA is TGTGCCAGCAGTCCCCCTGTCGAAAGTACAGATACGCAGTATTTT. This gives the protein CASSPPVESTDTQYF.

This chain links TRBV20-1 with TRBJ2-4; perhaps TRBD2 as D (6 bases). The assigned J gene may be wrong: the sequence end matches TRBJ2-7 better. Per germline, CDR1 DFQATT and CDR2 SNEGSKA (reference sequence). The CDR3 sequence is 14 residues long. Here the CDR3 DNA reads TGCAGTGCTAGAGATCTGACTAGACCCTACGAGCAGTACTTC. It specifies CSARDLTRPYEQYF.

This clonotype was found a few times. The V call is TRBV28, the J call TRBJ1-6; the match to TRBD1 covers 9 bases. The V gene's germline CDR1 is MDHEN and CDR2 SYDVKM. V lost 8 bases, J lost 5 bases, and 10 bases stayed unmatched. The CDR3 consists of 16 residues. The CDR3 protein is CASGPTTGGNNSPLHF. The CDR3 DNA reads as TGTGCCAGCGGACCAACTACAGGGGGCAATAATTCACCCCTCCACTTT.

The table lists this clonotype with a count of one. An end of the junction does not agree with germline; a read error may underlie this. The V call is TRBV5-1, the J call TRBJ2-1, with 11 bases lining up with TRBD1. The CDR3 covers 16 residues. Per germline, CDR1 SGHRS and CDR2 YFSETQ. CDR3 sequence: CASSLRSVGQGDDQFF. The CDR3 region has the DNA TGCGCCAGCAGCCTACGCTCGGTGGGACAGGGGGATGACCAGTTCTTC.